Listed below are T cell receptor beta chains from one sample, sequenced in a study of CD8 T cells in Susac syndrome. Each CDR3 protein gets one entry after TCRdb re-called the immunoSEQ multiplex PCR reads with MiXCR. The repertoire holds some 140,000 distinct CDR3 sequences, with around 85% as singletons. The sample consisted of CD8+ T cells from PBMCs. These TCRs come from a human donor with multiple sclerosis. Both conserved end residues are part of each CDR3. Each record gives: CDR3 protein, V gene.

CATSRRGGIVYGYTF	TRBV15
CATSDTGFVGYTF	TRBV24-1
CASSLEVGPPMNTEAFF	TRBV7-9
CASSTRTGGLDEAFF	TRBV5-6
CASSYLTSNQPQHF	TRBV12-3/TRBV12-4
CASSAGSWAFF	TRBV12-3/TRBV12-4
CSAGTGDFGEQFF	TRBV29-1
CASSFTGYEQYF	TRBV12-3/TRBV12-4
CASSLLTSGGPYNEQFF	TRBV6-2/TRBV6-3
CASSGTSGSGHSYNEQFF	TRBV7-9
CASSPLGAGVGTDTQYF	TRBV28
CASSRSIGNQPQHF	TRBV7-8
CASSRRQGYTEAFF	TRBV6-2/TRBV6-3
CASSQDPGAPSNTEAFF	TRBV3-1
CASSVVAGGPRARNEQFF	TRBV2
CASSLDRDNYNEQFF	TRBV12-3/TRBV12-4
CASNRIGNGYTF	TRBV28
CASSVTPTRPSYNEQFF	TRBV5-6
CASSLEGGNEQYF	TRBV7-2
CASSPTGLPPLHF	TRBV12-3/TRBV12-4
CASGIFTDTQYF	TRBV12-3/TRBV12-4
CNVVPSPDTQYF	TRBV29-1
CASSMARGTEAFF	TRBV19
CASSVGDRELDEQYF	TRBV5-4
CASSLTAGVTYNEQFF	TRBV2
CSVVSSFEQFF	TRBV29-1
CASSFAAGGWEETQYF	TRBV12-3/TRBV12-4
CASEYSEQYF	TRBV2
CASSLGIGGYEQYF	TRBV27
CASSVEASGGTEAFF	TRBV9
CASSIAPRQGLSTDTQYF	TRBV19
CASSDRRGYSPLHF	TRBV13
CASSDRDWHQHF	TRBV6-2/TRBV6-3
CASSLGGTTNNEQFF	TRBV7-8
CASKGGPYTGELFF	TRBV6-5
CASSNTGLDFGEQFF	TRBV19
CASSYRGANEQFF	TRBV6-5
CASGGTPQMNTEAFF	TRBV7-9
CASRTTFNSPLHF	TRBV2
CASSQDRDPYNEQFF	TRBV3-1
CAISAYGLADLSGRDTQYF	TRBV10-3
CASGLGTGGLNEQFF	TRBV12-5
CASRDSHNEQFF	TRBV7-6
CASSYVGLDEQYF	TRBV6-6
CAISEKNRDYTDTQYF	TRBV10-3
CASSPDRRSQETQYF	TRBV5-1
CATLRGGANVLTF	TRBV6-5
CASSFRPGDRDTLGKLFF	TRBV5-4
CASSGTSGRPKNIQYF	TRBV2
CASSFRPGFAGELFF	TRBV12-3/TRBV12-4
CASSPDGRGEAFF	TRBV18
CSAREVSGAAATQYF	TRBV20-1
CASSLWAATNGYTF	TRBV5-6